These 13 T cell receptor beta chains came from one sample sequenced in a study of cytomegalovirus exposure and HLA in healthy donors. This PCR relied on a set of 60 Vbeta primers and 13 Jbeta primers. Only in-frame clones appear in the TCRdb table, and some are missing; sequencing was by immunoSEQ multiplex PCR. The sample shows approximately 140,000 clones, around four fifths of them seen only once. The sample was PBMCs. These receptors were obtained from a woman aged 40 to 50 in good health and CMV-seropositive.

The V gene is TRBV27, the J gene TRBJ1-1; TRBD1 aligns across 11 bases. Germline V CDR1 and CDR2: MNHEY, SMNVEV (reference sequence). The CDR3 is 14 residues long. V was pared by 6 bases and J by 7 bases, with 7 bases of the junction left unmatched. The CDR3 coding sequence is TGTGCCAGCAGCTACACGGACAGGGGGCATGAAGCTTTCTTT. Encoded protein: CASSYTDRGHEAFF.

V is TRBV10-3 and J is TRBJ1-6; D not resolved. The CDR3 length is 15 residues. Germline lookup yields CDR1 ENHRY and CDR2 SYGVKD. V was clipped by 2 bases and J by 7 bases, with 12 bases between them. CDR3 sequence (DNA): TGTGCCATCAGTGAGAGGACTGGGAGCAATTCACCCCTCCACTTT. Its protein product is CAISERTGSNSPLHF.

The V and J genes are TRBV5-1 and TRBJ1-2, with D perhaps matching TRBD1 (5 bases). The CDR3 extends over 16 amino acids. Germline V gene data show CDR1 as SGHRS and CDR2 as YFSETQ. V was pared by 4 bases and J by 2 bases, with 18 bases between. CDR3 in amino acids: CASSAGKTSGNYGYTF. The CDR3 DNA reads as TGCGCCAGCAGCGCGGGAAAGACTTCAGGGAACTATGGCTACACCTTC. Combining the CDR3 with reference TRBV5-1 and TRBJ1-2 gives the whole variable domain KAGVTQTPRYLIKTRGQQVTLSCSPISGHRSVSWYQQTPGQGLQFLFEYFSETQRNKGNFPGRFSGRQFSNSRSEMNVSTLELGDSALYLCASSAGKTSGNYGYTFGSGTRLTVV.

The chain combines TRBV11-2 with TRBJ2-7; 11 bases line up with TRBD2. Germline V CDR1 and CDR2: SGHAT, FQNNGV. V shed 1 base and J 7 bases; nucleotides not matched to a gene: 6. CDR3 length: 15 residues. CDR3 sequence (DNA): TGTGCCAGCAGCTTAGTTGGCCTAGCGGGAGGTGAGCAGTACTTC. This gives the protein CASSLVGLAGGEQYF.

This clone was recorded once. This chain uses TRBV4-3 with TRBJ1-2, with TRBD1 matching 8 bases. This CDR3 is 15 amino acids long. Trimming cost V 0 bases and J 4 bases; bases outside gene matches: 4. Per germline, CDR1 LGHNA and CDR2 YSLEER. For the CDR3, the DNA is TGCGCCAGCAGCCAAGATGCCGGACAGGGCTATGGCTACACCTTC. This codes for CASSQDAGQGYGYTF.

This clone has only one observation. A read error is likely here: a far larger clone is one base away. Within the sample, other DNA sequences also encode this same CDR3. The CDR3 sequence: CASSRDRVDTGELFF. In DNA form, the CDR3 reads TGCGCCAGCAGCCGGGACAGGGTAGACACCGGAGAGCTGTTTTTT. V gene TRBV5-1 combines with J gene TRBJ2-2, with 9 bases aligning to TRBD1. The CDR3 loop spans 15 amino acids. Germline V CDR1 and CDR2: SGHRS, YFSETQ.

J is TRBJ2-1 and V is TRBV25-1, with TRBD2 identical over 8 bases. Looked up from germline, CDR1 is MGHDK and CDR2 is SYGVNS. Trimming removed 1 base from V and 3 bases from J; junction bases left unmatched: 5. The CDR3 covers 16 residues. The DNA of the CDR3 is TGTGCCAGCAGTGAATTAGCGGGAAGAGACTACAATGAGCAGTTCTTC. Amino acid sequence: CASSELAGRDYNEQFF.

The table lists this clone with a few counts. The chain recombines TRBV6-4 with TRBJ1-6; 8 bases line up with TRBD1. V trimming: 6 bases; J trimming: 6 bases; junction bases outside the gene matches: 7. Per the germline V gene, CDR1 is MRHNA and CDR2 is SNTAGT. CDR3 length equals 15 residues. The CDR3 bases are TGTGCCAGCAGCCAGGGGGCGGGCGGTAATTCACCCCTCCACTTT. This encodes CASSQGAGGNSPLHF.

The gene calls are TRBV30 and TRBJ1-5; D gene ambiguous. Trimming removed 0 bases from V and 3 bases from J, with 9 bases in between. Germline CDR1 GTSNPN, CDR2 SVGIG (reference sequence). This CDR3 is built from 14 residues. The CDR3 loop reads CAWSVPISNQPQHF. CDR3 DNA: TGTGCCTGGAGTGTACCTATCTCCAATCAGCCCCAGCATTTT.

In DNA, the CDR3 is TGTGCCAGCAGCTTAATCGCTAGCGTGTGTGAGCAGTTCTTC. Amino acids: CASSLIASVCEQFF. J is TRBJ2-1 and V is TRBV13, with D perhaps matching TRBD2 (6 bases). The CDR3 extends over 14 amino acids. V shed 2 bases and J shed 9 bases, with 14 bases lying between them. Germline V gene data show CDR1 as PRHDT and CDR2 as FYEKMQ (reference sequence).

The CDR3 sequence: CASSLAGQGNNQPQHF. The DNA of the CDR3 is TGTGCCAGCAGCTTGGCCGGACAGGGGAATAATCAGCCCCAGCATTTT. The chain carries TRBV7-9 and TRBJ1-5; 9 nucleotides align to TRBD1. The CDR3 length is 16 residues. CDR1 is SEHNR and CDR2 is FQNEAQ in the germline V gene (reference sequence). V shed 3 bases and J 4 bases; nucleotides not matched to a gene: 7.

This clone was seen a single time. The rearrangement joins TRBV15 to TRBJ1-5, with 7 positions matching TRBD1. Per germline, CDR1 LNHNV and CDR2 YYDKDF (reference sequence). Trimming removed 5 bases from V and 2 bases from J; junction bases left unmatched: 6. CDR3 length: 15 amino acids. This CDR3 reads CATSPTGDGNQPQHF. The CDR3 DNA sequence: TGTGCCACCAGCCCTACAGGGGATGGCAATCAGCCCCAGCATTTT.

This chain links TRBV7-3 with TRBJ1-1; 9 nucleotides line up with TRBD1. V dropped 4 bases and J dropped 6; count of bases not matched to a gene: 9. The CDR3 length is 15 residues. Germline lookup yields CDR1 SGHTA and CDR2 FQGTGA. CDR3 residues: CASSSGQGRLAEAFF. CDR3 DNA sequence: TGTGCCAGCAGCTCCGGACAGGGGCGTCTGGCTGAAGCTTTCTTT.